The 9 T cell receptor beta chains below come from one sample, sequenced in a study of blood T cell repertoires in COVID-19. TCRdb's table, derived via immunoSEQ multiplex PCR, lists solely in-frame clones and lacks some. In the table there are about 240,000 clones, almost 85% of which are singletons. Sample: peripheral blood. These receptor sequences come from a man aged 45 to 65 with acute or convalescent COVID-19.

The CDR3, as DNA: TGTGCCAGCAGCTTTGCGTCATGGGAGACCCAGTACTTC. It translates to CASSFASWETQYF. The chain links TRBV11-2 to TRBJ2-5; D not certain. Germline-derived CDR1 and CDR2 are SGHAT and FQNNGV. Trimming shortened V by 3 bases and J by 5 bases, and 10 bases separated the two germline ends. The CDR3 runs 13 residues.

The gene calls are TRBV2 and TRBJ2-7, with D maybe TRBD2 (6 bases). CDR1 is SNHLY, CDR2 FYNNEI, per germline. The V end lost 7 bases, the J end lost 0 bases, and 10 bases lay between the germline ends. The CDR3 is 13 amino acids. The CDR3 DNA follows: TGTGCCAGCATTGGCGGGGACTCCTACGAGCAGTACTTC. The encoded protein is CASIGGDSYEQYF.

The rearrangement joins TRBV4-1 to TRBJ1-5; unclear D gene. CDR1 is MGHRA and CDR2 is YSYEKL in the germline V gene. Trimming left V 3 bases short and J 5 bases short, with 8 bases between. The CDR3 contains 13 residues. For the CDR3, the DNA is TGCGCCAGCAGCCATCTCACAGATCAGCCCCAGCATTTT. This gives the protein CASSHLTDQPQHF.

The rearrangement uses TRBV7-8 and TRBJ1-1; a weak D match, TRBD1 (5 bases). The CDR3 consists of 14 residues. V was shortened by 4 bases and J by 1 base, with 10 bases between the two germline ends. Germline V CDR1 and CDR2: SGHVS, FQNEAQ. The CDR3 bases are TGTGCCAGCAGCTCAAAAACAGGGAACACTGAAGCTTTCTTT. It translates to CASSSKTGNTEAFF.

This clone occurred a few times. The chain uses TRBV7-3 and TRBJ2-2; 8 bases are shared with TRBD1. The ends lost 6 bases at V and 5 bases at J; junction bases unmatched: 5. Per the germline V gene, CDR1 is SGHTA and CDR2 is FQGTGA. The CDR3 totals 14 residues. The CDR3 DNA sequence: TGTGCCAGCAGTGGAACAGGGGGTACCGGGGAGCTGTTTTTT. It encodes CASSGTGGTGELFF.

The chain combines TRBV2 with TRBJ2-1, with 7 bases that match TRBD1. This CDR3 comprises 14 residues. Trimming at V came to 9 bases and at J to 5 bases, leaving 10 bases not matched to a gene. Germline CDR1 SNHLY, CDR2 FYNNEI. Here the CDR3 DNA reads TGTGCCAGTTCCGGACAGGTATCCAACAATGAGCAGTTCTTC. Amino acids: CASSGQVSNNEQFF.

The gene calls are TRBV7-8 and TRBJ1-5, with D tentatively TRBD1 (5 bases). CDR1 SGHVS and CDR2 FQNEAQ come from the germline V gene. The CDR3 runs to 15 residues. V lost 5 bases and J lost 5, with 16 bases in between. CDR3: CASSPIGDRHQPQHF. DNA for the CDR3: TGTGCCAGCAGCCCTATCGGTGACAGACATCAGCCCCAGCATTTT. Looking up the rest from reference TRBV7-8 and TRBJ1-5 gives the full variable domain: GAGVSQSPRYKVAKRGQDVALRCDPISGHVSLFWYQQALGQGPEFLTYFQNEAQLDKSGLPSDRFFAERPEGSVSTLKIQRTQQEDSAVYLCASSPIGDRHQPQHFGDGTRLSIL.

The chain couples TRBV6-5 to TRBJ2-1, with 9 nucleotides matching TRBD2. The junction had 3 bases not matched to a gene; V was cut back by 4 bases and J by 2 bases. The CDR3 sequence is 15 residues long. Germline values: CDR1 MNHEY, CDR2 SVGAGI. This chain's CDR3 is CASSFSGRPYNEQFF. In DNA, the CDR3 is TGTGCCAGCAGTTTCAGCGGGAGGCCCTACAATGAGCAGTTCTTC.

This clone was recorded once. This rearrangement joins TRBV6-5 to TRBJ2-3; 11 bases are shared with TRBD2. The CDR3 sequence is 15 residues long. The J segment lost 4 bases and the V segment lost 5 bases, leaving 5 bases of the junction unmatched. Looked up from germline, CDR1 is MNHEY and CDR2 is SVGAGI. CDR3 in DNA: TGTGCCAGCAGTAATAGCGGGGGGGCCTCAGATACGCAGTATTTT. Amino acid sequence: CASSNSGGASDTQYF.